Below, 14 T cell receptor beta chains from the same sample are listed, as sequenced in a study of T cells after yellow fever vaccination. TCRdb independently ran MiXCR on the 5' RACE reads; one entry per CDR3 protein. Altogether more than 250,000 distinct CDR3 sequences are present, approximately 7% being singletons, with the ten largest covering 15% to 20%. The source was PBMCs, collected roughly 45 days after the first yellow fever vaccination. The receptors derive from a man between 18 and 29 years old who received the YFV17D yellow fever vaccine.

The V gene is TRBV6-1, the J gene TRBJ2-2, with 11 bases identical to TRBD2. V gave up 5 bases and J gave up 8 bases; unmatched junction bases: 7. CDR1 is MNHNS and CDR2 is SASEGT in the germline V gene. The CDR3 has 15 amino acids. The CDR3 spells CASSTGLAAVGELFF. The DNA of the CDR3 is TGTGCCAGCAGTACGGGACTAGCGGCGGTAGGGGAGCTGTTTTTT.

J is TRBJ2-1 and V is TRBV19; TRBD2 matches 7 bases. J lost 2 bases, V lost 5 bases, and 6 bases had no gene match. This CDR3 has 15 residues. Germline CDR1 LNHDA, CDR2 SQIVND (reference sequence). This CDR3 reads CASSVQRGAYNEQFF. The CDR3, as DNA: TGTGCCAGTAGTGTCCAGCGGGGAGCCTACAATGAGCAGTTCTTC. Full variable domain (remainder filled in from reference TRBV19 and TRBJ2-1): DGGITQSPKYLFRKEGQNVTLSCEQNLNHDAMYWYRQDPGQGLRLIYYSQIVNDFQKGDIAEGYSVSREKKESFPLTVTSAQKNPTAFYLCASSVQRGAYNEQFFGPGTRLTVL.

The genes are TRBV6-5 and TRBJ2-7; 8 bases agree with TRBD2. The CDR3 is made up of 15 amino acids. V lost 2 bases to trimming and J lost 5 bases; unmatched junction nucleotides: 8. From germline, CDR1 is MNHEY and CDR2 SVGAGI. In DNA form, the CDR3 reads TGTGCCAGCAGTTACGCTTTACGGGGGGGGCACGAGCAGTACTTC. Its translation is CASSYALRGGHEQYF.

This clonotype was recorded many times. This chain uses TRBV5-1 with TRBJ1-4; D not resolved. CDR1 and CDR2 (germline): SGHRS, YFSETQ. CDR3 size: 16 residues. Trimming cost V 0 bases and J 5 bases, with 14 bases left between them. Written as DNA, the CDR3 is TGCGCCAGCAGCTTGGATGCCAATGTGGGGAATGAAAAACTGTTTTTT. It specifies CASSLDANVGNEKLFF.

This clonotype was detected a few times. The chain couples TRBV27 to TRBJ2-1, with 7 bases fitting TRBD2. After removal of 2 bases from V and 0 bases from J, the junction contained 7 bases not matched to a gene. CDR1 is MNHEY, CDR2 SMNVEV, per germline (reference sequence). The CDR3 runs to 17 residues. CDR3 nucleotide sequence: TGTGCCAGCAGTTTAGGCCCTAGCGGCCTCTCCTACAATGAGCAGTTCTTC. As protein: CASSLGPSGLSYNEQFF.

This chain uses TRBV7-2 with TRBJ1-5; D remains unclear. V was trimmed by 3 bases and J by 4 bases, leaving 10 bases between them. Looked up from germline, CDR1 is SGHTA and CDR2 is FQGNSA. CDR3 length: 14 residues. The CDR3 nucleotides are TGTGCCAGCAGCTTCACAGATTTTAATCAGCCCCAGCATTTT. This sequence encodes CASSFTDFNQPQHF.

This clonotype appeared many times. This rearrangement joins TRBV4-3 to TRBJ2-1, with 9 positions matching TRBD2. The CDR3 runs 18 residues. Looked up from germline, CDR1 is LGHNA and CDR2 is YSLEER. V lost 3 bases, J lost 4 bases, and 13 bases stayed unmatched. The DNA of the CDR3 is TGCGCCAGCAGCCAGAACCCCCCAACTAGCGGGTTTTACAATGAGCAGTTCTTC. Translation gives CASSQNPPTSGFYNEQFF.

Ten or more counts support this clonotype. This sequence joins TRBV6-2 or TRBV6-3 and TRBJ2-7, with D tentatively TRBD1 (5 bases). The CDR3 totals 12 residues. The germline gives CDR1 MNHEY, CDR2 SVGEGT. V was pared by 6 bases and J by 1 base, with 7 bases between. The CDR3 bases are TGTGCCAGCAGGACAGATTCCTACGAGCAGTACGTC. It is translated as CASRTDSYEQYV.

This clonotype was picked up a small number of times. The chain employs TRBV4-1 and TRBJ2-5, with D possibly being TRBD1 (5 bases). CDR1 MGHRA and CDR2 YSYEKL come from the germline V gene. This CDR3 region has 18 residues. With 1 base removed from V and 2 bases from J, the gap between germline ends came to 20 bases. CDR3 sequence: CASSQVGRRRQWQETQYF. CDR3 sequence (DNA): TGCGCCAGCAGCCAAGTAGGGCGCAGACGACAGTGGCAAGAGACCCAGTACTTC.

This clonotype has only a few counts. The gene calls are TRBV20-1 and TRBJ1-4; weak D call: TRBD1 (6 bases). The V end lost 4 bases, the J end lost 6 bases, and 12 bases lay between the germline ends. The V gene's germline CDR1 is DFQATT and CDR2 SNEGSKA (reference sequence). This CDR3 comprises 13 residues. CDR3 nucleotide sequence: TGCAGTGCTAAATACAGGGCTGATGAAAAACTGTTTTTT. Its translation: CSAKYRADEKLFF.

In this sample, this clonotype turned up many times. The chain carries TRBV5-5 and TRBJ2-3; 8 bases map to TRBD1. The CDR3 has 14 amino acids. Germline loops: CDR1 SGHKS, CDR2 YYEKEE (reference sequence). Unmatched junction bases numbered 7, after V lost 4 bases and J lost 6 bases. The CDR3 is CASSQDRAGDTQYF. The DNA of the CDR3 is TGTGCCAGCAGCCAGGACAGGGCCGGGGATACGCAGTATTTT.

The table lists this clonotype with many counts. The chain employs TRBV4-1 and TRBJ1-2; unclear D gene. Germline lookup yields CDR1 MGHRA and CDR2 YSYEKL. The CDR3 covers 12 residues. The germline V and J ends were trimmed by 0 bases and 4 bases, with 3 bases remaining between them. DNA of the CDR3: TGCGCCAGCAGCCAAGACGGCTATGGCTACACCTTC. Amino acids: CASSQDGYGYTF.

This clonotype was observed a few times. The chain uses TRBV29-1 and TRBJ2-1, with D tentatively TRBD2 (5 bases). Trimming removed 4 bases at V and 9 bases at J, with 19 bases between. The germline V gene encodes CDR1 SQVTM and CDR2 ANQGSEA. This CDR3 spans 14 amino acids. CDR3 bases: TGCAGCGTTGGGGTTGGACTCGCCCCTGGTGAGCAGTTCTTC. Amino acids: CSVGVGLAPGEQFF.

This clonotype was counted between two and nine times. The chain's CDR3 is CASSETTGDTEAFF. As DNA, the CDR3 is TGCGCCAGCAGCGAAACGACGGGGGACACTGAAGCTTTCTTT. The chain links TRBV5-1 to TRBJ1-1; D is possibly TRBD1 (5 bases). This CDR3 contains 14 residues. V was cut by 4 bases and J by 3 bases, with 13 bases left in between. Germline assignment: CDR1 SGHRS and CDR2 YFSETQ.